The clone carrying this T cell receptor (beta chain) was picked up a small number of times. The entry originates in a study of patients and donors after allogeneic stem cell transplantation. TCRdb ran MiXCR on the RT-PCR reads and lists one entry per CDR3 protein. The repertoire holds approximately 150,000 distinct CDR3 sequences, with 24% as singletons. The CDR3 is 17 amino acids. Germline trimming cut 4 bases from V and 3 bases from J; bases unmatched to any gene: 11. The germline V gene encodes CDR1 LGHNA and CDR2 YSLEER. This chain joins TRBV4-3 and TRBJ2-1, with 8 nucleotides matching TRBD2. Material for sequencing was blood, either unsorted or a sorted T cell fraction (not recorded which). This receptor was identified in a human donor who was either an allogeneic HSCT recipient or a stem cell or donor lymphocyte infusion donor (not recorded which). It is not recorded whose cells these are; they may come from a transplant donor. The DNA for the CDR3 is TGCGCCAGCAGCCTACAAGGACTAGCAGATAACTACAATGAGCAGTTCTTC. Translated: CASSLQGLADNYNEQFF.